Following are 25 T cell receptor beta chains from one sample sequenced in a study of identical twins. MiXCR was run by TCRdb on the 5' RACE reads, yielding one entry per CDR3 protein. Of a few hundred thousand distinct CDR3 sequences detected, roughly 13% appear once; the ten largest clones hold 4%. The data also belong to a second study, concerning yellow fever vaccine responses in identical twins.

Sequenced material: memory (CD45RO+) T cells sorted from blood. The receptor set was obtained from a woman under 30 in good health.

This clonotype was found many times. CDR3 sequence (DNA): TGCAGTGCAGAGAAGGGGGGCTACGAGCAGTACTTC. Amino acid sequence: CSAEKGGYEQYF. The rearrangement joins TRBV20-1 to TRBJ2-7, with D perhaps assigned TRBD1 or TRBD2 (6 bases each). The length of the CDR3 is 12 residues. V dropped 6 bases and J dropped 3 bases, with 12 bases sitting between them. The germline V gene encodes CDR1 DFQATT and CDR2 SNEGSKA (reference sequence).

The chain uses TRBV7-2 and TRBJ2-2; TRBD1 aligns across 7 bases. J gave up 4 bases and V 5 bases, and 7 bases lay outside the gene matches. Germline CDR1 and CDR2: SGHTA and FQGNSA. This CDR3 has 15 residues. For the CDR3, the DNA is TGTGCCAGCAGCAAAAAGGGACAGTTCACCGGGGAGCTGTTTTTT. This sequence encodes CASSKKGQFTGELFF.

This clonotype was picked up a small number of times. The chain uses TRBV2 and TRBJ2-5; D remains ambiguous. V gave up 6 bases and J gave up 2 bases, with 13 bases separating them. Germline loops: CDR1 SNHLY, CDR2 FYNNEI. The CDR3 loop spans 14 amino acids. The CDR3 nucleotides are TGTGCCAGCAGGCGAGAACAGATACAAGAGACCCAGTACTTC. Protein sequence: CASRREQIQETQYF.

The chain carries TRBV5-4 and TRBJ2-1; a weak D match, TRBD1 (6 bases). Germline V gene lookup returns CDR1 SGHNT and CDR2 YYREEE (reference sequence). Deletions cut 3 bases from V and 3 bases from J, with 16 bases between. This CDR3 has 16 amino acids. The CDR3 protein is CASSSRTVKVYNEQFF. Here the CDR3 DNA reads TGTGCCAGCAGCTCGCGGACAGTGAAGGTCTACAATGAGCAGTTCTTC. Drawing the rest from reference TRBV5-4 and TRBJ2-1, the complete variable domain is ETGVTQSPTHLIKTRGQQVTLRCSSQSGHNTVSWYQQALGQGPQFIFQYYREEENGRGNFPPRFSGLQFPNYSSELNVNALELDDSALYLCASSSRTVKVYNEQFFGPGTRLTVL.

This clonotype has more than one count but fewer than ten. This chain connects TRBV6-6 to TRBJ2-2, with 7 nucleotides matching TRBD2. The ends lost 5 bases at V and 6 bases at J; junction bases unmatched: 3. CDR3 length equals 13 residues. The germline V gene encodes CDR1 MNHNY and CDR2 SVGAGI (reference sequence). CDR3 DNA sequence: TGTGCCAGCAGTACTGGGGGGGCCGGGGAGCTGTTTTTT. This encodes CASSTGGAGELFF.

The chain has TRBV6-1 and TRBJ2-5; a weak D match, TRBD1 (5 bases). Germline V gives CDR1 MNHNS, CDR2 SASEGT. This CDR3 is built from 14 residues. V lost 1 base and J 5 bases, leaving 11 bases between the germline ends. CDR3 region: CASSEGTPPETQYF. In DNA, the CDR3 is TGTGCCAGCAGTGAAGGGACACCTCCGGAGACCCAGTACTTC.

This sequence joins TRBV11-2 and TRBJ2-7, with D uncertain. Trimming took 0 bases from V and 2 from J, leaving 11 bases between them. CDR1 and CDR2 (germline): SGHAT, FQNNGV. This CDR3 contains 15 residues. In nucleotides, the CDR3 is TGTGCCAGCAGCTTAGAACCCTCTCGGCCCTACGAGCAGTACTTC. Residues: CASSLEPSRPYEQYF.

This clonotype was recorded at least ten times. The chain has TRBV12-3 or TRBV12-4 and TRBJ2-5; D may correspond to TRBD1 or TRBD2 (5 bases each). Trimming pared 4 bases from V and 5 bases from J, leaving 5 bases between. There are 11 residues in the CDR3. The CDR3 nucleotides read TGTGCCAGCAGTTGGGGGGAGACCCAGTACTTC. It encodes CASSWGETQYF.

The CDR3 DNA follows: TGTGCCAGCAGTCTAAACAGGGCCCCAAGCTCCCAGTACTTC. Amino acid sequence: CASSLNRAPSSQYF. The J gene is TRBJ2-5, the V gene TRBV28; a possible D gene is TRBD1 (6 bases). CDR3 length: 14 residues. Trimming left V 5 bases short and J 9 bases short, with 19 bases between. The V gene's germline CDR1 is MDHEN and CDR2 SYDVKM.

This clonotype came up a few times. This rearrangement joins TRBV6-2 or TRBV6-3 to TRBJ2-3; 10 nucleotides line up with TRBD2. The CDR3 runs 18 residues. After removal of 2 bases from V and 2 bases from J, the junction contained 10 bases not matched to a gene. The germline CDR1 and CDR2 sequences are MNHEY and SVGEGT. Written as DNA, the CDR3 is TGTGCCAGCAGTTACACGCCGACTAGCGGGTTTCCCACAGATACGCAGTATTTT. Protein sequence: CASSYTPTSGFPTDTQYF.

In this sample, this clonotype turned up many times. V is TRBV5-1 and J is TRBJ1-1; no clear D gene. Trimming stripped 1 base from V and 3 bases from J, with 7 bases between. Germline V gives CDR1 SGHRS, CDR2 YFSETQ. This CDR3 is 13 amino acids long. The CDR3 DNA follows: TGCGCCAGCAGCTTGAAGTCTGACACTGAAGCTTTCTTT. Protein sequence: CASSLKSDTEAFF.

The chain links TRBV12-3 or TRBV12-4 to TRBJ1-2, with D perhaps matching TRBD1 (6 bases). V was clipped by 3 bases and J by 4 bases, with 9 bases between them. The CDR3 is made up of 13 amino acids. CDR3 DNA: TGTGCCAGCAGTTTGGACAGCCGCTATGGCTACACCTTC. Translation gives CASSLDSRYGYTF.

J is TRBJ1-2 and V is TRBV29-1; D may be TRBD1 (5 bases). The CDR3 runs to 12 residues. Germline values: CDR1 SQVTM, CDR2 ANQGSEA. V gave up 3 bases and J gave up 2 bases, with 7 bases separating them. CDR3 region: CSVEGDNYGYTF. Here the CDR3 DNA reads TGCAGCGTTGAGGGGGACAACTATGGCTACACCTTC.

V usage is TRBV20-1 and J usage is TRBJ2-2; D might be TRBD2 (6 bases). Trimming left V 5 bases short and J 6 bases short, with 19 bases between. CDR3 size: 15 residues. Germline CDR1 DFQATT, CDR2 SNEGSKA (reference sequence). CDR3 in DNA: TGCAGTGCTGCCCCGCTCCCGGGAGAGGCCGGGGAGCTGTTTTTT. It is translated as CSAAPLPGEAGELFF.

This clonotype came up a few times. The V and J genes are TRBV5-1 and TRBJ1-4; possible D gene TRBD1, 5 bases. V lost 5 bases and J lost 5, with 16 bases in between. This CDR3 has 15 amino acids. Germline V lookup: CDR1 SGHRS, CDR2 YFSETQ. The CDR3 loop reads CASRRRGETNEKLFF. In DNA form, the CDR3 reads TGCGCCAGCAGGAGGAGAGGGGAGACCAATGAAAAACTGTTTTTT.

The table lists this clonotype with many counts. The rearrangement joins TRBV29-1 to TRBJ2-1; TRBD2 agrees at 7 bases. V lost 5 bases to trimming and J lost 5 bases; unmatched junction nucleotides: 6. The CDR3 spans 13 residues. CDR1 SQVTM and CDR2 ANQGSEA come from the germline V gene. The CDR3 DNA reads as TGCAGCGTTCGGGGGGTTGGCAACAATGAGCAGTTCTTC. Protein sequence: CSVRGVGNNEQFF.

The CDR3 DNA follows: TGCAGTTCCTTTAAGGAGGGGGGCAATACGCAGTATTTT. Protein: CSSFKEGGNTQYF. The chain carries TRBV20-1 and TRBJ2-3; possibly TRBD1 or TRBD2 for D (6 bases each). The CDR3 contains 13 residues. V was trimmed by 8 bases and J by 7 bases, leaving 19 bases between them. Germline CDR1 DFQATT, CDR2 SNEGSKA (reference sequence).

The chain recombines TRBV2 with TRBJ2-2, with D perhaps matching TRBD1 (5 bases). The germline V and J ends were trimmed by 1 base and 1 base, with 7 bases remaining between them. Germline V lookup: CDR1 SNHLY, CDR2 FYNNEI. This CDR3 has 15 amino acids. The CDR3 loop reads CASSEVGQNTGELFF. CDR3 sequence (DNA): TGTGCCAGCAGTGAAGTCGGACAGAACACCGGGGAGCTGTTTTTT. Drawing the rest from reference TRBV2 and TRBJ2-2, the complete variable domain is EPEVTQTPSHQVTQMGQEVILRCVPISNHLYFYWYRQILGQKVEFLVSFYNNEISEKSEIFDDQFSVERPDGSNFTLKIRSTKLEDSAMYFCASSEVGQNTGELFFGEGSRLTVL.

This clonotype was observed a handful of times. The CDR3 reads CATSLAVGRIYNEQFF. The CDR3 DNA is TGTGCCACCAGCCTGGCAGTGGGGAGGATCTACAATGAGCAGTTCTTC. This chain links TRBV15 with TRBJ2-1, with a tentative D call TRBD2 (6 bases). Per germline, CDR1 LNHNV and CDR2 YYDKDF (reference sequence). The V end lost 5 bases, the J end lost 3 bases, and 17 bases lay between the germline ends. There are 16 residues in the CDR3.

CDR3 protein: CASSSNVQAHNEQFF. The CDR3 DNA sequence: TGTGCCAGCAGCTCCAACGTCCAGGCTCACAATGAGCAGTTCTTC. This chain connects TRBV11-2 to TRBJ2-1; no clear D gene. Trimming cost V 4 bases and J 5 bases, with 15 bases left between them. The CDR3 consists of 15 residues. Germline loops: CDR1 SGHAT, CDR2 FQNNGV.

This clonotype has ten or more counts. The chain combines TRBV10-3 with TRBJ1-2; D unclear. This CDR3 has 13 residues. Deletions cut 7 bases from V and 3 bases from J, with 12 bases between. Germline V CDR1 and CDR2: ENHRY, SYGVKD. The CDR3 DNA follows: TGTGCCATCAAGTTCGGGTCGGACTATGGCTACACCTTC. This translates into CAIKFGSDYGYTF.

There are many counts of this clonotype. The genes are TRBV5-6 and TRBJ2-2; TRBD1 might be the D (5 bases). This CDR3 is 15 amino acids long. Germline CDR1 and CDR2: SGHDT and YYEEEE. V shed 0 bases and J shed 5 bases, with 11 bases lying between them. Written as DNA, the CDR3 is TGTGCCAGCAGCTTGGGGGGCGTTAATACCGGGGAGCTGTTTTTT. Its protein product is CASSLGGVNTGELFF.

This clonotype was seen only a few times. This sequence joins TRBV6-1 and TRBJ2-7, with D unresolved. Trimming shortened V by 5 bases and J by 1 base, and 12 bases separated the two germline ends. Germline V gene lookup returns CDR1 MNHNS and CDR2 SASEGT. The CDR3 spans 14 residues. For the CDR3, the DNA is TGTGCCAGCAGTAAGACGGAAGCATCCTACGAGCAGTACTTC. Translation gives CASSKTEASYEQYF.

This clonotype ranks as large. The rearrangement links TRBV4-1 to TRBJ1-5, with D possibly matching TRBD1 (5 bases). The V end lost 0 bases, the J end lost 11 bases, and 14 bases lay between the germline ends. The CDR3 contains 14 residues. Germline V gives CDR1 MGHRA, CDR2 YSYEKL. The CDR3, as DNA: TGCGCCAGCAGCCAAGAGACGGGACTTTGGTCCCAGCATTTT. It is translated as CASSQETGLWSQHF.

There are a few counts of this clonotype. The rearrangement uses TRBV18 and TRBJ2-1; unclear D gene. The germline V and J ends were trimmed by 2 bases and 9 bases, with 11 bases remaining between them. CDR1 and CDR2 (germline): KGHSH, LQKENI. This CDR3 is 13 amino acids long. The DNA of the CDR3 is TGTGCCAGCTCACCATTGGGATTAGGTGAGCAGTTCTTC. It codes for CASSPLGLGEQFF.